Following are 3 T cell receptor beta chains from one sample sequenced in a study of T cell responses to AZD1222 COVID-19 vaccine. Clones were read by immunoSEQ multiplex PCR, and TCRdb kept only the in-frame ones, dropping some. Of tens of thousands of clones listed, about 89% are singletons. This specimen was peripheral blood, taken 28 days after the second dose of the MenACWY control vaccine. The origin of the receptors is an adult who received the MenACWY meningococcal vaccine as a control.

V is TRBV29-1 and J is TRBJ2-1; 9 bases are a match to TRBD1. The J segment lost 2 bases and the V segment lost 7 bases, leaving 6 bases of the junction unmatched. This CDR3 is built from 14 residues. CDR1 is SQVTM and CDR2 is ANQGSEA in the germline V gene. The CDR3 DNA is TGCAGCGGCCGGACAGGGGAAGCCTACAATGAGCAGTTCTTC. Translating gives CSGRTGEAYNEQFF.

This sequence joins TRBV7-9 and TRBJ1-1; D unresolved. Germline loops: CDR1 SEHNR, CDR2 FQNEAQ (reference sequence). V was shortened by 1 base and J by 1 base, with 7 bases between the two germline ends. The CDR3 sequence is 14 residues long. CDR3 nucleotide sequence: TGTGCCAGCAGCTTAGAATCCAGGAACACTGAAGCTTTCTTT. It specifies CASSLESRNTEAFF.

The table lists this clone with a count of one. The J gene is TRBJ2-1, the V gene TRBV19, with TRBD2 as a possible D gene (6 bases). This CDR3 spans 13 amino acids. CDR1 is LNHDA, CDR2 SQIVND, per germline (reference sequence). V was cut by 1 base and J by 7 bases, with 8 bases left in between. CDR3 loop: CASSIVAGNEQFF. The CDR3 nucleotides are TGTGCCAGTAGTATAGTGGCGGGGAATGAGCAGTTCTTC.